The 18 T cell receptor beta chains below were found in one sample sequenced in a study of response to subunit inactivated influenza vaccine. TCRdb reprocessed the RT-PCR reads via MiXCR and lists one record per CDR3 protein. The sample includes around 520,000 distinct CDR3 sequences, about 12% seen only once; the top ten take 10% to 13%. Sequenced material: PBMCs from blood, taken on the day of vaccination. These receptors originate from a man aged 50-60 years who received an inactivated influenza vaccine.

This clonotype was recorded a few times. The chain employs TRBV5-6 and TRBJ2-5; D possibly corresponds to TRBD2 (6 bases). In germline, CDR1 is SGHDT, CDR2 YYEEEE. This CDR3 has 14 residues. Trimming left V 4 bases short and J 5 bases short, with 15 bases between. The CDR3 reads CASSTGLGGETQYF. CDR3 in DNA: TGTGCCAGCAGCACGGGACTTGGAGGGGAGACCCAGTACTTC.

Many counts were recorded for this clonotype. The chain employs TRBV28 and TRBJ2-3; D not certain. Germline assignment: CDR1 MDHEN and CDR2 SYDVKM. This CDR3 is 13 amino acids long. Between the trimmed V and J ends, which lost 7 bases and 0 bases, there was a span of 8 bases. The CDR3 protein is CASKVRSTDTQYF. The CDR3 DNA follows: TGTGCCAGCAAAGTTCGGAGCACAGATACGCAGTATTTT.

This clonotype was counted many times. V gene TRBV28 combines with J gene TRBJ1-4; 10 bases map to TRBD1. Germline CDR1 is MDHEN and CDR2 is SYDVKM. There are 15 residues in the CDR3. The junction had 4 bases not matched to a gene; V was cut back by 3 bases and J by 6 bases. The CDR3 nucleotides are TGTGCCAGCAGTTTCGAAGGGACAGGGGATGAAAAACTGTTTTTT. Protein sequence: CASSFEGTGDEKLFF.

With regard to this clonotype: A clone one base away is much larger, so this may be a read error. V and J are TRBV6-5 and TRBJ2-5, with no clear D. Germline V gene lookup returns CDR1 MNHEY and CDR2 SVGAGI. The V end was cut by 1 base, the J end by 3 bases, with 15 bases between. The CDR3 length is 16 residues. CDR3 sequence reads: CASSYFFQENEETQYF. The CDR3 DNA is TGTGCCAGCAGTTACTTCTTCCAGGAGAATGAAGAGACCCAGTACTTC.

The rearrangement uses TRBV18 and TRBJ2-7; D is unclear. The CDR3 runs 13 residues. The germline V gene has CDR1 KGHSH and CDR2 LQKENI. The V and J ends lost 3 bases and 6 bases respectively, with 12 bases between them. CDR3 in DNA: TGTGCCAGCTCACCCCCGGGTGGTGTCGAGCAGTACTTC. This codes for CASSPPGGVEQYF.

This clonotype was found a few times. The genes are TRBV10-3 and TRBJ2-6; a weak D match, TRBD1 (5 bases). Germline V gene data show CDR1 as ENHRY and CDR2 as SYGVKD. Trimming took off 4 bases at V and 4 bases at J, with 20 bases between the two ends. CDR3 size: 18 residues. CDR3 region: CAISVPTGNPGGANVLTF. In DNA form, the CDR3 reads TGTGCCATCAGTGTCCCCACAGGTAACCCTGGAGGGGCCAACGTCCTGACTTTC.

V is TRBV13 and J is TRBJ2-1, with a possible D match to TRBD2 (6 bases). The CDR3 extends over 15 amino acids. V gave up 5 bases and J gave up 8 bases, with 19 bases separating them. Germline CDR1 is PRHDT and CDR2 is FYEKMQ (reference sequence). The CDR3 is CASSPYSGGPHEQFF. DNA of the CDR3: TGTGCCAGCAGCCCCTACTCAGGAGGGCCGCATGAGCAGTTCTTC.

This clonotype has a handful of counts. The rearrangement links TRBV9 to TRBJ2-3; 11 bases map to TRBD2. This CDR3 region has 17 residues. The V gene end was trimmed by 0 bases and the J gene end by 6 bases; junction bases not matched to a gene: 9. Germline V gives CDR1 SGDLS, CDR2 YYNGEE. The CDR3: CASSVEGSGGAADTQYF. The CDR3, as DNA: TGTGCCAGCAGCGTAGAAGGTAGCGGGGGGGCGGCGGATACGCAGTATTTT.

The sample holds many counts of this clonotype. The chain employs TRBV5-1 and TRBJ2-2; D is perhaps TRBD1 or TRBD2 (7 bases each). The germline gives CDR1 SGHRS, CDR2 YFSETQ. The CDR3 loop spans 16 amino acids. V was pared by 0 bases and J by 4 bases, with 13 bases between. CDR3 sequence: CASSLEPGGVTGELFF. The CDR3 nucleotides read TGCGCCAGCAGCTTGGAACCAGGGGGGGTCACCGGGGAGCTGTTTTTT.

CDR3 nucleotide sequence: TGTGCCTGGAACCAGGGAGAGACCCAGTACTTC. This sequence encodes CAWNQGETQYF. This rearrangement joins TRBV30 to TRBJ2-5; tentative D call: TRBD1 (5 bases). Trimming took off 4 bases at V and 4 bases at J, with 7 bases between the two ends. Germline V gives CDR1 GTSNPN, CDR2 SVGIG (reference sequence). The CDR3 length is 11 residues.

As concerns this clonotype: Germline and junction disagree at one end, which may indicate a read error. The gene calls are TRBV14 and TRBJ2-3; 8 positions agree with TRBD1. The CDR3 is made up of 17 amino acids. CDR1 is SGHDN, CDR2 FVKESK, per germline. This chain's CDR3 is CASSQDRPGQVTYTQYF. DNA of the CDR3: TGTGCCAGCAGCCAAGATCGGCCGGGACAGGTCACATATACGCAGTATTTT.

The CDR3 nucleotides read TGTGCCAGCAGCATTACTAACGGGAACGAGCAGTACTTC. Protein product: CASSITNGNEQYF. The chain uses TRBV7-2 and TRBJ2-7; perhaps TRBD2 as D (5 bases). V was shortened by 5 bases and J by 5 bases, with 13 bases between the two germline ends. The CDR3 totals 13 residues. Germline V gene lookup returns CDR1 SGHTA and CDR2 FQGNSA.

This chain joins TRBV20-1 and TRBJ2-3; possibly TRBD2 for D (6 bases). CDR3 size: 14 residues. Germline V gene sequence: CDR1 DFQATT, CDR2 SNEGSKA (reference sequence). V was shortened by 3 bases and J by 5 bases, with 15 bases between the two germline ends. CDR3 sequence: CSARAGPRGDTQYF. The CDR3 DNA reads as TGCAGTGCTAGGGCGGGACCACGAGGAGATACGCAGTATTTT.

The CDR3 DNA sequence: TGCAGCGTTGAAGATCACAGGACAGAATACTATGGCTACACCTTC. This encodes CSVEDHRTEYYGYTF. V and J are TRBV29-1 and TRBJ1-2, with a possible D match to TRBD1 (6 bases). Germline loops: CDR1 SQVTM, CDR2 ANQGSEA. V dropped 0 bases and J dropped 3 bases, with 14 bases sitting between them. CDR3 length: 15 amino acids.

The sample holds a few counts of this clonotype. The CDR3 DNA follows: TGTGCCACCAGCAGGGACAGGCCCTATGGCTACACCTTC. This codes for CATSRDRPYGYTF. This chain joins TRBV15 and TRBJ1-2, with 7 bases aligning to TRBD1. The CDR3 is 13 amino acids. Germline V gene data show CDR1 as LNHNV and CDR2 as YYDKDF (reference sequence). J was trimmed by 4 bases and V by 3 bases; bases with no gene match: 2.

The sample holds a few counts of this clonotype. The chain is built from TRBV15 and TRBJ2-1; weak D call: TRBD1 (5 bases). The CDR3 length is 12 residues. Trimming left V 6 bases short and J 5 bases short, with 8 bases between. Germline loops: CDR1 LNHNV, CDR2 YYDKDF (reference sequence). The DNA for the CDR3 is TGTGCCACCAGAGGACAACACAATGAGCAGTTCTTC. This gives the protein CATRGQHNEQFF.

The rearrangement joins TRBV29-1 to TRBJ2-2; a weak D match, TRBD2 (6 bases). In germline, CDR1 is SQVTM, CDR2 ANQGSEA. V was pared by 6 bases and J by 6 bases, with 23 bases between. This CDR3 has 16 amino acids. In nucleotides, the CDR3 is TGCAGCGTCTCGTGGGGGAGGACCGCCGACCCCGGGGAGCTGTTTTTT. Encoded protein: CSVSWGRTADPGELFF.

The chain recombines TRBV6-2 or TRBV6-3 with TRBJ2-7; TRBD2 aligns across 9 bases. The CDR3 loop spans 15 amino acids. Germline CDR1 is MNHEY and CDR2 is SVGEGT. The trim removed 5 bases at V and 2 bases at J, leaving 7 bases unmatched. CDR3 nucleotides: TGTGCCAGCAGTCGTCTAGCGGGGCAGACCTACGAGCAGTACTTC. This sequence encodes CASSRLAGQTYEQYF.